These 16 T cell receptor beta chains came from one sample sequenced in a study of T cell repertoires in cytomegalovirus infection. TCRdb fed the reads into MiXCR, producing one record per CDR3 protein. The sample yields 200,000 to 300,000 distinct CDR3 sequences, around 13% seen once. The sample comprised PBMCs. The receptor source for this set is a human donor in good health (CMV status not recorded). Some clones in this sample may be carry-over from other donors' samples.

Many counts were recorded for this clonotype. The chain is built from TRBV7-9 and TRBJ1-1; D gene unclear. Germline CDR1 and CDR2: SEHNR and FQNEAQ (reference sequence). The CDR3 length is 13 residues. Trimming stripped 5 bases from V and 0 bases from J, with 7 bases between. CDR3 residues: CASSMGMNTEAFF. The CDR3 DNA reads TGTGCCAGCAGCATGGGAATGAACACTGAAGCTTTCTTT.

This clonotype was detected ten times or more. V is TRBV10-3 and J is TRBJ1-1; TRBD1 matches at 8 bases. The junction had 7 bases not matched to a gene; V was cut back by 6 bases and J by 4 bases. The CDR3 runs 14 residues. Per germline, CDR1 ENHRY and CDR2 SYGVKD. CDR3 in DNA: TGTGCCATCAGCCCCGGGACAGGTGGCACTGAAGCTTTCTTT. The encoded protein is CAISPGTGGTEAFF.

V usage is TRBV29-1 and J usage is TRBJ1-1; D remains ambiguous. Germline V gene sequence: CDR1 SQVTM, CDR2 ANQGSEA. The CDR3 is 11 residues long. Deletions cut 4 bases from V and 4 bases from J, with 7 bases between. In nucleotides, the CDR3 is TGCAGCGTTGTCTTGGGCACTGAAGCTTTCTTT. Amino acids: CSVVLGTEAFF.

There are many counts of this clonotype. The chain carries TRBV29-1 and TRBJ1-4; tentatively, D is TRBD1 (5 bases). CDR1 SQVTM and CDR2 ANQGSEA come from the germline V gene. V shed 2 bases and J shed 4 bases, with 11 bases lying between them. The CDR3 consists of 14 residues. CDR3 bases: TGCAGCGTTGAAACCGGGACCGTTAATGAAAAACTGTTTTTT. Encoded protein: CSVETGTVNEKLFF.

The sample holds many counts of this clonotype. CDR3 bases: TGTGCCATCGCCGATGGCACTGAAGCTTTCTTT. Protein sequence: CAIADGTEAFF. This chain connects TRBV10-3 to TRBJ1-1; D gene uncertain. The V end lost 8 bases, the J end lost 4 bases, and 8 bases lay between the germline ends. Germline-derived CDR1 and CDR2 are ENHRY and SYGVKD. The CDR3 length is 11 residues.

This clonotype was seen a few times. This chain uses TRBV7-9 with TRBJ1-1; 7 bases map to TRBD1. The V and J ends lost 0 bases and 0 bases, in that order; junction bases with no gene match: 1. Germline CDR1 is SEHNR and CDR2 is FQNEAQ (reference sequence). This CDR3 has 15 residues. The CDR3 sequence: CASSLAQGVNTEAFF. CDR3 sequence (DNA): TGTGCCAGCAGCTTAGCGCAGGGGGTGAACACTGAAGCTTTCTTT.

This clonotype was counted a few times. The CDR3 nucleotides read TGTGCCAGCAGTGTCGGAAACTACAATGAGCAGTTCTTC. This gives the protein CASSVGNYNEQFF. V is TRBV2 and J is TRBJ2-1; D is unclear. This CDR3 has 13 amino acids. The germline CDR1 and CDR2 sequences are SNHLY and FYNNEI. The V and J ends lost 4 bases and 3 bases respectively, with 7 bases between them. Together with reference TRBV2 and TRBJ2-1, the CDR3 gives the full variable domain: EPEVTQTPSHQVTQMGQEVILRCVPISNHLYFYWYRQILGQKVEFLVSFYNNEISEKSEIFDDQFSVERPDGSNFTLKIRSTKLEDSAMYFCASSVGNYNEQFFGPGTRLTVL.

This clonotype was recorded many times. This chain joins TRBV7-2 and TRBJ2-4, with a tentative D call TRBD1 (5 bases). Germline lookup yields CDR1 SGHTA and CDR2 FQGNSA. With 5 bases removed from V and 3 bases from J, the gap between germline ends came to 29 bases. The CDR3 length is 20 residues. The CDR3 loop reads CASSLRGRGTEVQDKNIQYF. The DNA of the CDR3 is TGTGCCAGCAGCCTTAGGGGCCGTGGCACAGAGGTTCAGGACAAAAACATTCAGTACTTC.

At least ten counts were recorded for this clonotype. The chain employs TRBV11-1 and TRBJ2-7, with D uncertain. The V gene's germline CDR1 is SGHAT and CDR2 FQDESV (reference sequence). The CDR3 is made up of 15 amino acids. The germline V and J ends were trimmed by 5 bases and 6 bases, with 20 bases remaining between them. CDR3 amino acids: CASSQPQGGRFEQYF. DNA for the CDR3: TGTGCCAGCAGCCAGCCACAAGGTGGACGGTTCGAGCAGTACTTC.

In its sample, this clonotype was seen many times. The rearrangement joins TRBV7-2 to TRBJ1-4; maybe TRBD1 (5 bases). Germline loops: CDR1 SGHTA, CDR2 FQGNSA. The CDR3 covers 15 residues. With 2 bases removed from V and 3 bases from J, the gap between germline ends came to 10 bases. CDR3 DNA sequence: TGTGCCAGCAGCTTATGGGGGGGAGCTAATGAAAAACTGTTTTTT. Protein: CASSLWGGANEKLFF.

This chain uses TRBV9 with TRBJ2-3, with TRBD1 matching over 7 bases. V lost 3 bases, J lost 0 bases, and 7 bases stayed unmatched. The germline V gene has CDR1 SGDLS and CDR2 YYNGEE. The CDR3 runs 16 residues. CDR3 nucleotide sequence: TGTGCCAGCAGCGGTCAGACAGGGCCGAGCACAGATACGCAGTATTTT. Its translation: CASSGQTGPSTDTQYF. The entire variable domain, with the rest obtained from reference TRBV9 and TRBJ2-3, is as follows: DSGVTQTPKHLITATGQRVTLRCSPRSGDLSVYWYQQSLDQGLQFLIQYYNGEERAKGNILERFSAQQFPDLHSELNLSSLELGDSALYFCASSGQTGPSTDTQYFGPGTRLTVL.

This clonotype has a handful of counts. The V gene is TRBV5-6, the J gene TRBJ1-1; D remains ambiguous. The germline V gene encodes CDR1 SGHDT and CDR2 YYEEEE. This CDR3 has 12 residues. With 4 bases removed from V and 1 base from J, the gap between germline ends came to 5 bases. CDR3 nucleotides: TGTGCCAGCAGCACTGGGAACACTGAAGCTTTCTTT. Translating it yields CASSTGNTEAFF. The complete variable domain, with remaining parts taken from reference TRBV5-6 and TRBJ1-1, reads DAGVTQSPTHLIKTRGQQVTLRCSPKSGHDTVSWYQQALGQGPQFIFQYYEEEERQRGNFPDRFSGHQFPNYSSELNVNALLLGDSALYLCASSTGNTEAFFGQGTRLTVV.

At least ten counts were recorded for this clonotype. The chain is built from TRBV5-4 and TRBJ2-3; 7 nucleotides agree with TRBD2. V trimming: 3 bases; J trimming: 2 bases; junction bases outside the gene matches: 9. Germline V gene sequence: CDR1 SGHNT, CDR2 YYREEE (reference sequence). This CDR3 is 16 amino acids long. The CDR3 loop reads CASSSSSSGNTDTQYF. For the CDR3, the DNA is TGTGCCAGCAGCTCCTCGTCTAGCGGAAACACAGATACGCAGTATTTT.

The chain employs TRBV9 and TRBJ2-1; TRBD2 matches at 12 bases. The germline V gene has CDR1 SGDLS and CDR2 YYNGEE. The trim removed 3 bases at V and 15 bases at J, leaving 10 bases unmatched. The CDR3 totals 14 residues. The CDR3 reads CASSAPSSGGALFF. The CDR3 DNA sequence: TGTGCCAGCAGCGCGCCCTCTAGCGGGGGGGCGCTGTTCTTC.

This clonotype was recorded at least ten times. This chain uses TRBV7-2 with TRBJ2-5, with TRBD2 identical over 8 bases. This CDR3 region has 15 residues. Germline V gene data show CDR1 as SGHTA and CDR2 as FQGNSA. Trimming took 2 bases from V and 5 from J; bases not matched to a gene: 7. The CDR3 DNA reads as TGTGCCAGCAGCTTATACCGGGAGGGCGCGGAGACCCAGTACTTC. Translation: CASSLYREGAETQYF.

This clonotype was seen at least ten times. The DNA for the CDR3 is TGTGCCAGCAGTAACCGGGACATCGTGGACGGCTACACCTTC. Translating it yields CASSNRDIVDGYTF. This chain uses TRBV6-1 with TRBJ1-2; D may be TRBD1 (6 bases). CDR3 size: 14 residues. Germline lookup yields CDR1 MNHNS and CDR2 SASEGT. V was clipped by 5 bases and J by 8 bases, with 18 bases between them.